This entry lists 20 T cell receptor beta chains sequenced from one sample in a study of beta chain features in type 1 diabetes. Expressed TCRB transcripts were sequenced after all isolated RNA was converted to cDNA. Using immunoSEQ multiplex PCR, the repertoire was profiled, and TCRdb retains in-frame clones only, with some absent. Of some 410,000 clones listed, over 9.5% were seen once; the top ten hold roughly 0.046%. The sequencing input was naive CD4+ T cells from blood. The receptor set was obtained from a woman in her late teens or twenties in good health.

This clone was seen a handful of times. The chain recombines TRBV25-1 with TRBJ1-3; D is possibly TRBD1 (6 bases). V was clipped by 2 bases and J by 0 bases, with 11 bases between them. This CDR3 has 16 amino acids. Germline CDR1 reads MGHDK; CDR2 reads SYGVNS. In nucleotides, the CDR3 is TGTGCCAGCAGTGAACCGACAGGAGGCTCTGGAAACACCATATATTTT. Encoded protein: CASSEPTGGSGNTIYF.

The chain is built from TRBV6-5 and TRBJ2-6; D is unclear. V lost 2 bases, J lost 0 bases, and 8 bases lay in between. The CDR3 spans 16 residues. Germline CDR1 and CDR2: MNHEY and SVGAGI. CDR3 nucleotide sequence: TGTGCCAGCAGTTACGGGCTGAGCTCTGGGGCCAACGTCCTGACTTTC. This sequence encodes CASSYGLSSGANVLTF.

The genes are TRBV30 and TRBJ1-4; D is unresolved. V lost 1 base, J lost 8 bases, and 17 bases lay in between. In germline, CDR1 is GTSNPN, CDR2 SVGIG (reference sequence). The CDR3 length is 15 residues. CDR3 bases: TGTGCCTGGAGTGCCCAGGACCCCCCGAGGGAAAAACTGTTTTTT. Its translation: CAWSAQDPPREKLFF.

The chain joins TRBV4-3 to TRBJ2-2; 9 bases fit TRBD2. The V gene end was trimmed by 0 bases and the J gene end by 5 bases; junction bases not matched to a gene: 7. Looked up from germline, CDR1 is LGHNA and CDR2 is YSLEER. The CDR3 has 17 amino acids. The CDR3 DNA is TGCGCCAGCAGCCAAGATATGGGTAGCGGGAGAACCGGGGAGCTGTTTTTT. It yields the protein CASSQDMGSGRTGELFF.

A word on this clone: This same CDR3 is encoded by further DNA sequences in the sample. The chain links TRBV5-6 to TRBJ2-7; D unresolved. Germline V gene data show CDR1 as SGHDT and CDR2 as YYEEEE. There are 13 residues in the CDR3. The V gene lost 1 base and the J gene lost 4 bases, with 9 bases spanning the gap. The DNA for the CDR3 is TGTGCCAGCAGCTTGCGGGCCCGTTACGAGCAGTACGTC. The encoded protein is CASSLRARYEQYV.

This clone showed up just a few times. Written as DNA, the CDR3 is TGTGCCAGCAGAGCACGGGGCCAGCCCCAGCATTTT. Protein product: CASRARGQPQHF. The chain links TRBV28 to TRBJ1-5; tentatively, D is TRBD1 (5 bases). The CDR3 extends over 12 amino acids. V gave up 6 bases and J gave up 7 bases, with 10 bases separating them. Germline V gene sequence: CDR1 MDHEN, CDR2 SYDVKM. The full variable domain, completed using reference TRBV28 and TRBJ1-5, is DVKVTQSSRYLVKRTGEKVFLECVQDMDHENMFWYRQDPGLGLRLIYFSYDVKMKEKGDIPEGYSVSREKKERFSLILESASTNQTSMYLCASRARGQPQHFGDGTRLSIL.

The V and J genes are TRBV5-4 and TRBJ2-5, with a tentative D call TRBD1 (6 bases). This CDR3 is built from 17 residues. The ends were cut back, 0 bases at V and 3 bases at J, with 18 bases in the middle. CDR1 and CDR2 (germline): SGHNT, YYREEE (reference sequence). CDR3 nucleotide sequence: TGTGCCAGCAGCTTGGTGGGGTCAGGGGCCAAGAAAGAGACCCAGTACTTC. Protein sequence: CASSLVGSGAKKETQYF.

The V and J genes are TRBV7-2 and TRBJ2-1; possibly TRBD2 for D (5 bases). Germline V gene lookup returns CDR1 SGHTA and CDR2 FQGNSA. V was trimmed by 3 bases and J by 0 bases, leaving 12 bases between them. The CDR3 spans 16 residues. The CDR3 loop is CASSLVRASSYNEQFF. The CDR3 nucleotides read TGTGCCAGCAGCTTGGTGCGGGCAAGCTCCTACAATGAGCAGTTCTTC.

This CDR3 reads CASSFRGIQETQYF. The CDR3 coding sequence is TGTGCCAGCAGCTTTAGGGGAATCCAAGAGACCCAGTACTTC. This sequence joins TRBV7-2 and TRBJ2-5, with a weak D call TRBD1 (5 bases). The CDR3 sequence is 14 residues long. Germline CDR1 reads SGHTA; CDR2 reads FQGNSA. V dropped 3 bases and J dropped 1 base, with 9 bases sitting between them.

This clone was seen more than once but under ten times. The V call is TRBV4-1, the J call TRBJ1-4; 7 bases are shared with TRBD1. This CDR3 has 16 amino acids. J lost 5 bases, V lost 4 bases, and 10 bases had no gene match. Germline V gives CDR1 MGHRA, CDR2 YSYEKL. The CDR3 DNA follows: TGCGCCAGCAGCCGGCGACAGGGTAGCCCCAATGAAAAACTGTTTTTT. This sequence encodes CASSRRQGSPNEKLFF.

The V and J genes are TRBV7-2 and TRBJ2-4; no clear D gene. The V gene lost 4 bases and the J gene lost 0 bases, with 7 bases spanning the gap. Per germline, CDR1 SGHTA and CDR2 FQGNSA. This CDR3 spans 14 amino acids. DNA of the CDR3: TGTGCCAGCAGCTCCATTCTAGCCAAAAACATTCAGTACTTC. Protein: CASSSILAKNIQYF.

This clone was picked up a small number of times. CDR3 region: CASSWATILPTEQFF. CDR3 bases: TGTGCCAGCAGCTGGGCTACAATCCTACCTACTGAGCAGTTCTTC. The rearrangement links TRBV13 to TRBJ2-1; D uncertain. The CDR3 extends over 15 amino acids. Germline V gene sequence: CDR1 PRHDT, CDR2 FYEKMQ (reference sequence). Trimming took 4 bases from V and 9 from J, leaving 19 bases between them. Together with reference TRBV13 and TRBJ2-1, the CDR3 gives the full variable domain: AAGVIQSPRHLIKEKRETATLKCYPIPRHDTVYWYQQGPGQDPQFLISFYEKMQSDKGSIPDRFSAQQFSDYHSELNMSSLELGDSALYFCASSWATILPTEQFFGPGTRLTVL.

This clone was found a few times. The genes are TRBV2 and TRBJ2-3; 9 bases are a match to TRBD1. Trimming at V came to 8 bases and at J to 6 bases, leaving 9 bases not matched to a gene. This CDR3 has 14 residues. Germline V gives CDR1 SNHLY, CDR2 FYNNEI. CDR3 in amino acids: CASGRDRELDTQYF. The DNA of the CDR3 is TGTGCCAGCGGCCGGGACAGGGAATTGGATACGCAGTATTTT.

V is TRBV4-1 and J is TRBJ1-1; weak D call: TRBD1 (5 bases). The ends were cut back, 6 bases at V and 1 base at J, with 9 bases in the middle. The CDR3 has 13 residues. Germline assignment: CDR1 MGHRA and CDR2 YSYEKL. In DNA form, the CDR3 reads TGCGCCAGCAGGGGGGGACGGAACACTGAAGCTTTCTTT. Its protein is CASRGGRNTEAFF.

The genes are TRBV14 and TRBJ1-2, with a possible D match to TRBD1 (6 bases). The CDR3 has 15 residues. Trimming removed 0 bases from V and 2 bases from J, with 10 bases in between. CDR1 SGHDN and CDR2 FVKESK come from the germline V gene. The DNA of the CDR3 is TGTGCCAGCAGCCAAGAGGGGAGGGGGAACTATGGCTACACCTTC. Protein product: CASSQEGRGNYGYTF.

The CDR3 reads CASSLEFTTETQYF. The CDR3 DNA is TGTGCCAGCAGCTTAGAATTCACGACCGAGACCCAGTACTTC. The chain carries TRBV11-2 and TRBJ2-5; D ambiguous. The CDR3 extends over 14 amino acids. CDR1 is SGHAT and CDR2 is FQNNGV in the germline V gene. Trimming removed 0 bases from V and 5 bases from J, with 10 bases in between.

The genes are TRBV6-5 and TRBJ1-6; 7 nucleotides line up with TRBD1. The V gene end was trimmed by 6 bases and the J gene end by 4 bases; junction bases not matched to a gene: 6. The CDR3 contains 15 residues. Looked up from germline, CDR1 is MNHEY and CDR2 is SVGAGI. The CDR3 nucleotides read TGTGCCAGCAGGCGACAGGGAGCATATAATTCACCCCTCCACTTT. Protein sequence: CASRRQGAYNSPLHF.

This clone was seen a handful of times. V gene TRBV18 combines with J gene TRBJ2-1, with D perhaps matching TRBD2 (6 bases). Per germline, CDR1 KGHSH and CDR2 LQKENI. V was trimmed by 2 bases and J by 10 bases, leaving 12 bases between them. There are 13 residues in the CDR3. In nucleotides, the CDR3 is TGTGCCAGCTCACCATCGGGGGAGCCAGAGCAGTTCTTC. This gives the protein CASSPSGEPEQFF.

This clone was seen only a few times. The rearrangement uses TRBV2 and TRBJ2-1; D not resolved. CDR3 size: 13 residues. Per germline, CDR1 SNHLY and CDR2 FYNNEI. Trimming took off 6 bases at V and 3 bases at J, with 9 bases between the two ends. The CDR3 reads CASSGLLYNEQFF. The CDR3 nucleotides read TGTGCCAGCAGCGGGCTCCTCTACAATGAGCAGTTCTTC.

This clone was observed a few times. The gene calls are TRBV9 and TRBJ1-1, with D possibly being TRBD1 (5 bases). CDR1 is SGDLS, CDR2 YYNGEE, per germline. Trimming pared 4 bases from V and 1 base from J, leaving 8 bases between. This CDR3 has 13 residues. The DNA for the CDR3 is TGTGCCAGCAGCCGACAGTCGAACACTGAAGCTTTCTTT. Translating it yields CASSRQSNTEAFF.